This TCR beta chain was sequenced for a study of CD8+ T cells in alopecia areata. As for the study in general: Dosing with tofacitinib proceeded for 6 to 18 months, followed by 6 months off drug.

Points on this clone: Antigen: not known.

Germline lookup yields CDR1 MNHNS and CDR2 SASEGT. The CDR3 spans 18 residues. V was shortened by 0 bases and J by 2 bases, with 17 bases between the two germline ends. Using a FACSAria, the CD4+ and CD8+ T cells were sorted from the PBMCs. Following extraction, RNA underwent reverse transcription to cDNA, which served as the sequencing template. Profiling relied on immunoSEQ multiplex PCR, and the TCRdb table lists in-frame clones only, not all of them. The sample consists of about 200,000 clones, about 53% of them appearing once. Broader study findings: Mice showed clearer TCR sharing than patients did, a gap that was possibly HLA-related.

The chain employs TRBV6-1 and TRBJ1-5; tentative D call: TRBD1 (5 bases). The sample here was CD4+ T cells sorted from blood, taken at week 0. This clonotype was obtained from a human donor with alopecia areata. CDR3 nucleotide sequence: TGTGCCAGCAGTGAAGCGTCGGCAGGGTGGTGGGGCAATCAGCCCCAGCATTTT. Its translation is CASSEASAGWWGNQPQHF.